Each of the 22 T cell receptor beta chains below was sequenced from the same sample in a study of T cell responses to AZD1222 COVID-19 vaccine. TCRdb's table, derived via immunoSEQ multiplex PCR, lists solely in-frame clones and lacks some. The sample consists of around 130,000 clones, around nine tenths of them appearing once. The starting material was peripheral blood, obtained on day 0 of AZD1222 vaccination. Source of these receptors: an adult in good health.

V and J are TRBV24-1 and TRBJ2-2; D uncertain. The ends were cut back, 5 bases at V and 3 bases at J, with 6 bases in the middle. Germline V CDR1 and CDR2: KGHDR, SFDVKD. The CDR3 sequence is 13 residues long. The CDR3 spells CATSVKYTGELFF. CDR3 bases: TGTGCCACCAGTGTCAAATACACCGGGGAGCTGTTTTTT.

Here the CDR3 reads CASSQGTQIGGYTF. DNA of the CDR3: TGTGCCAGCAGCCAAGGGACCCAGATAGGAGGCTACACCTTC. V is TRBV3-1 (or the pseudogene TRBV3-2) and J is TRBJ1-2, with D uncertain. V lost 1 base and J 8 bases, leaving 14 bases between the germline ends. This CDR3 spans 14 amino acids. Germline loops: CDR1 LGHDT, CDR2 YNNKEL (reference sequence).

The chain recombines TRBV30 with TRBJ1-6, with TRBD1 as a possible D gene (5 bases). V lost 4 bases, J lost 14 bases, and 12 bases lay in between. Germline V gene data show CDR1 as GTSNPN and CDR2 as SVGIG (reference sequence). CDR3 length: 11 residues. CDR3 DNA: TGTGCCTGGAAGGGGACTTTGGCCCTCCACTTT. Amino acids: CAWKGTLALHF.

The chain has TRBV6-6 and TRBJ2-5; D not certain. The CDR3 is made up of 12 amino acids. Germline CDR1 MNHNY, CDR2 SVGAGI (reference sequence). Between the trimmed V and J ends, which lost 5 bases and 5 bases, there was a span of 9 bases. CDR3 in amino acids: CASSPRSETQYF. The CDR3 DNA follows: TGTGCCAGCAGTCCCCGTTCGGAGACCCAGTACTTC.

The CDR3 DNA sequence: TGTGCCAGCACGCGGACCACCTCAGCCGGCATCTATGGCTACACCTTC. This translates into CASTRTTSAGIYGYTF. V gene TRBV7-9 combines with J gene TRBJ1-2; D is unresolved. V was shortened by 7 bases and J by 4 bases, with 22 bases between the two germline ends. The germline V gene has CDR1 SEHNR and CDR2 FQNEAQ (reference sequence). This CDR3 comprises 16 residues.

The chain is built from TRBV5-5 and TRBJ1-2; no reliable D call. This CDR3 has 16 residues. The germline gives CDR1 SGHKS, CDR2 YYEKEE (reference sequence). V lost 2 bases to trimming and J lost 2 bases, with 16 bases between them. CDR3 sequence: CASSLGHTTLNYGYTF. In DNA, the CDR3 is TGTGCCAGCAGCTTAGGGCACACCACCCTCAACTATGGCTACACCTTC. Complete variable domain (other parts from reference TRBV5-5 and TRBJ1-2): DAGVTQSPTHLIKTRGQQVTLRCSPISGHKSVSWYQQVLGQGPQFIFQYYEKEERGRGNFPDRFSARQFPNYSSELNVNALLLGDSALYLCASSLGHTTLNYGYTFGSGTRLTVV.

The chain uses TRBV6-2 or TRBV6-3 and TRBJ2-7; TRBD2 is a possible D gene (5 bases). This CDR3 contains 15 residues. Between the trimmed V and J ends, which lost 0 bases and 3 bases, there was a span of 12 bases. Germline CDR1 is MNHEY and CDR2 is SVGEGT. CDR3 sequence: CASSYSTTRGYEQYF. CDR3 sequence (DNA): TGTGCCAGCAGTTACTCGACTACCAGAGGCTACGAGCAGTACTTC.

V and J are TRBV5-1 and TRBJ1-6; D is undetermined. The ends were cut back, 0 bases at V and 9 bases at J, with 7 bases in the middle. The germline V gene encodes CDR1 SGHRS and CDR2 YFSETQ. This CDR3 comprises 13 residues. CDR3 residues: CASSLASRSPLHF. CDR3 sequence (DNA): TGCGCCAGCAGCTTGGCCAGTCGTTCACCCCTCCACTTT.

The chain couples TRBV28 to TRBJ1-5; possible D gene TRBD1, 5 bases. Germline CDR1 reads MDHEN; CDR2 reads SYDVKM. Trimming shortened V by 6 bases and J by 5 bases, and 14 bases separated the two germline ends. The CDR3 runs 14 residues. In DNA form, the CDR3 reads TGTGCCAGCAGGCGGACAAGGGATTATCAGCCCCAGCATTTT. Amino acids: CASRRTRDYQPQHF.

V is TRBV4-3 and J is TRBJ1-2; TRBD1 matches at 9 bases. Germline CDR1 LGHNA, CDR2 YSLEER. Trimming took 0 bases from V and 6 from J; bases not matched to a gene: 11. The CDR3 contains 17 residues. The CDR3 region is CASSQDLGTGTSHGYTF. The CDR3 DNA reads TGCGCCAGCAGCCAAGATCTCGGGACAGGGACGTCCCATGGCTACACCTTC.

The chain has TRBV10-3 and TRBJ1-1; a weak D match, TRBD1 (5 bases). From germline, CDR1 is ENHRY and CDR2 SYGVKD. V shed 0 bases and J shed 4 bases, with 9 bases lying between them. CDR3 length equals 14 residues. CDR3 in amino acids: CAISESGVGTEAFF. CDR3 nucleotides: TGTGCCATCAGTGAGTCGGGGGTGGGCACTGAAGCTTTCTTT.

This chain connects TRBV29-1 to TRBJ1-6; a weak D match, TRBD1 (6 bases). Germline V gives CDR1 SQVTM, CDR2 ANQGSEA. The V gene lost 8 bases and the J gene lost 14 bases, with 19 bases spanning the gap. The CDR3 spans 12 residues. The DNA for the CDR3 is TGCAGCATCCGGACAGACAGCCCTACCCTCCACTTT. It encodes CSIRTDSPTLHF. Looking up the rest from reference TRBV29-1 and TRBJ1-6 gives the full variable domain: SAVISQKPSRDICQRGTSLTIQCQVDSQVTMMFWYRQQPGQSLTLIATANQGSEATYESGFVIDKFPISRPNLTFSTLTVSNMSPEDSSIYLCSIRTDSPTLHFGNGTRLTVT.

The V call is TRBV5-4, the J call TRBJ1-2, with 8 bases fitting TRBD1. Germline V gene data show CDR1 as SGHNT and CDR2 as YYREEE (reference sequence). J gave up 6 bases and V 4 bases, and 5 bases lay outside the gene matches. This CDR3 comprises 13 residues. In DNA, the CDR3 is TGTGCCAGCAGCCCGGACAGGGCCGATGGCTACACCTTC. Translation gives CASSPDRADGYTF.

This chain uses TRBV4-1 with TRBJ2-7; D unresolved. The germline CDR1 and CDR2 sequences are MGHRA and YSYEKL. The germline V and J ends were trimmed by 0 bases and 2 bases, with 8 bases remaining between them. The CDR3 is made up of 14 amino acids. The CDR3 region has the DNA TGCGCCAGCAGCCAAGAGCAGGTTGCCTACGAGCAGTACTTC. Translation: CASSQEQVAYEQYF.

The chain employs TRBV4-1 and TRBJ1-1, with a possible D match to TRBD1 (5 bases). Deletions cut 1 base from V and 7 bases from J, with 10 bases between. The CDR3 sequence is 13 residues long. Germline CDR1 reads MGHRA; CDR2 reads YSYEKL. CDR3 nucleotide sequence: TGCGCCAGCAGCCAAGCCCGACAGCTTGAAGCTTTCTTT. Translating gives CASSQARQLEAFF.

The CDR3 nucleotides read TGTGCCAGCAGTTCCCGGCTAGCGAGGGGAGAGACCCAGTACTTC. Translating it yields CASSSRLARGETQYF. V is TRBV28 and J is TRBJ2-5; possibly TRBD2 for D (6 bases). V shed 4 bases and J shed 4 bases, with 16 bases lying between them. This CDR3 comprises 15 residues. Germline-derived CDR1 and CDR2 are MDHEN and SYDVKM.

The chain has TRBV9 and TRBJ2-1, with a weak D call TRBD2 (6 bases). CDR3 size: 18 residues. V lost 0 bases, J lost 0 bases, and 16 bases lay in between. The germline CDR1 and CDR2 sequences are SGDLS and YYNGEE. The CDR3 spells CASSVATGRTTSYNEQFF. CDR3 coding DNA: TGTGCCAGCAGCGTAGCTACGGGGAGGACTACCTCCTACAATGAGCAGTTCTTC.

This clone was detected only a few times. The chain is built from TRBV29-1 and TRBJ2-1, with TRBD2 identical over 8 bases. V gave up 7 bases and J gave up 2 bases; unmatched junction bases: 4. There are 13 residues in the CDR3. Germline V gene data show CDR1 as SQVTM and CDR2 as ANQGSEA. This CDR3 is CSGGREAYNEQFF. CDR3 sequence (DNA): TGCAGCGGGGGGCGGGAGGCCTACAATGAGCAGTTCTTC.

In this sample, this clone turned up a few times. The chain joins TRBV4-1 to TRBJ2-3; D remains unclear. CDR1 and CDR2 from the germline V gene are MGHRA and YSYEKL. CDR3 size: 13 residues. V lost 3 bases and J 3 bases, leaving 7 bases between the germline ends. The CDR3: CASSHPKTDTQYF. The CDR3, as DNA: TGCGCCAGCAGCCACCCTAAAACAGATACGCAGTATTTT.

In DNA, the CDR3 is TGTGCCTCAGAAAGGGGGCCTGTCGGCAAAAACATTCAGTACTTC. It specifies CASERGPVGKNIQYF. The V call is TRBV19, the J call TRBJ2-4; 7 bases are a match to TRBD1. This CDR3 region has 15 residues. The V gene's germline CDR1 is LNHDA and CDR2 SQIVND (reference sequence). V was pared by 11 bases and J by 3 bases, with 13 bases of the junction left unmatched.

J is TRBJ2-7 and V is TRBV4-1; a weak D match, TRBD1 (6 bases). The length of the CDR3 is 14 residues. Looked up from germline, CDR1 is MGHRA and CDR2 is YSYEKL. V lost 0 bases and J lost 2, with 8 bases in between. CDR3 sequence reads: CASSQETGAYEQYF. The CDR3 DNA reads as TGCGCCAGCAGCCAAGAGACAGGCGCCTACGAGCAGTACTTC.

The chain recombines TRBV6-2 or TRBV6-3 with TRBJ2-1; D not resolved. Germline V gives CDR1 MNHEY, CDR2 SVGEGT. There are 14 residues in the CDR3. The V and J ends lost 4 bases and 0 bases respectively, with 7 bases between them. The DNA for the CDR3 is TGTGCCAGCAGTTGGGGAAGCTCCTACAATGAGCAGTTCTTC. Translation gives CASSWGSSYNEQFF.